The clone carrying this TCR beta chain qualifies as medium-sized. Its antigen is unidentified. The sample's time point: sample taken at primary tumor resection. Unsorted whole RNA samples from tumor, nontumor lung or frozen PBMC were sequenced. The V segment lost 9 bases and the J segment 8 bases; nucleotides outside the gene matches: 9. Germline CDR1 and CDR2: MDHEN and SYDVKM. The CDR3 loop spans 13 amino acids. This sample is drawn from a study of spatial heterogeneity in lung cancer. Study-level background: Counts of TCR transcripts in tumor regions correlated strongly with a T cell module score (derived from matched bulk RNA-seq). Each unique TCR and UMI combination was seen more than ten times on average in raw reads.

TCRdb called the 5' RACE reads again in MiXCR, with one record for every CDR3 protein. The table shows some 3,500 distinct CDR3 sequences, with 4.5% to 6.5% occurring only once. The study, taken as a whole, reports: Tumor mutation counts were tracked by expanded intratumoral alpha and beta TCR counts.

This TCR was recovered from a female donor with early-stage non-small cell lung cancer. The chain employs TRBV28 and TRBJ1-2, with 10 bases identical to TRBD1. The sample here was lung tumor tissue, taken at surgery. The CDR3 region has the DNA TGTGCCAGTACCGACAGGGGGCTTCAAGGCTACACCTTC. Encoded protein: CASTDRGLQGYTF.